These 25 T cell receptor beta chains came from one sample sequenced in a study of CD8+ T cells in alopecia areata. The authors extracted RNA and reverse transcribed it into cDNA as the sequencing template. Sequenced by immunoSEQ multiplex PCR; TCRdb stores in-frame clones only, minus some. The sample holds some 1,700 clones, and no clone turns up only once. Using CD4, CD8alpha, NKG2D, NKG2ACE and other markers, pooled cutaneous lymph node cells were sorted. Sequencing used CD8+ T cells sorted from a lymph node. These receptors were collected from a C3H/HeJ mouse with alopecia areata. This strain has MHC haplotype H2-k.

On this clone itself: Gene names are the mouse ones. Read coverage stops 4 residues before the CDR3 terminus; the germline J gene supplies the remainder. The V call is TRBV13-1, the J call TRBJ1-2; 7 nucleotides match TRBD1. The V gene end was trimmed by 5 bases and the J gene end by 4 bases; junction bases not matched to a gene: 8. CDR1 is NSHNY and CDR2 is SYGAGN in the germline V gene. The CDR3 has 14 amino acids. The CDR3 spells CASRGGGGGSDYTF. CDR3 DNA, as far as it was read: TGTGCCAGCAGAGGGGGAGGGGGCGGCTCC.

Judged by abundance, this clone is medium-sized (0.01 to 0.1%). The gene symbols are mouse symbols. With the read ending 3 residues before the CDR3 end, the germline J gene is used to fill in that end. The chain joins TRBV12-1 to TRBJ1-6, with TRBD1 matching over 9 bases. TRBJ1-6 is an ORF, with its function uncertain. CDR3 length equals 15 residues. The J segment lost 5 bases and the V segment lost 0 bases, leaving 1 base of the junction unmatched. The germline gives CDR1 SGHSN, CDR2 HYEKVE. The CDR3 loop is CASSLDRGNNSPLYF. The sequenced CDR3 bases are TGTGCCAGCTCTCTCGACAGGGGGAATAATTCGCCC.

A few counts support this clone. Any gene name here is a mouse gene name. The CDR3 extends 4 residues past the end of the read, so its final part is completed from the germline J gene. V and J are TRBV31 and TRBJ2-1; 7 positions match TRBD2. Germline CDR1 and CDR2: GKSSPN and SITVG. There are 13 residues in the CDR3. J lost 3 bases, V lost 3 bases, and 2 bases had no gene match. The covered CDR3 bases are TGTGCCTGGAGATTGGGGGGCTATGCT. This gives the protein CAWRLGGYA. The full CDR3 protein is CAWRLGGYAEQFF.

Regarding this clone: Each gene name is a mouse one. The CDR3 goes on 4 residues after the read ends, and that part is filled in from the germline J gene. The chain carries TRBV19 and TRBJ2-3, with D unclear. Germline loops: CDR1 FNHDT, CDR2 SITEND (reference sequence). This CDR3 is 14 amino acids long. The ends were cut back, 5 bases at V and 0 bases at J, with 10 bases in the middle. Here the CDR3 reads CASRRLSSAETLYF. CDR3 bases read: TGTGCCAGCAGAAGACTCTCTAGTGCAGAA.

At least ten counts were recorded for this clone. Mouse gene names apply. Coverage ceases 4 residues before the CDR3 finishes, and the germline J gene fills in the end. V gene TRBV1 combines with J gene TRBJ2-7; D is ambiguous. CDR3 length: 12 amino acids. Germline CDR1 and CDR2: NSQYPW and LRSPGD (reference sequence). Incomplete CDR3 DNA: TGCACCTGCAGTGCAGAACAGTAT. Translation: CTCSAEQY. The entire CDR3 is CTCSAEQYEQYF.

This clone appeared many times. The germline and genes are mouse ones. The CDR3 extends 4 residues past the end of the read, so its final part is completed from the germline J gene. The rearrangement links TRBV31 to TRBJ2-5; 10 bases are shared with TRBD2. CDR1 is GKSSPN, CDR2 SITVG, per germline. CDR3 length: 15 residues. This chain's CDR3 is CAWSPLWGGADTQYF. CDR3 bases read: TGTGCCTGGAGTCCCCTCTGGGGGGGCGCGGAC.

There are a few counts of this clone. The gene names given are mouse names. The CDR3 extends 4 residues past the end of the read, so its final part is completed from the germline J gene. The V gene is TRBV5, the J gene TRBJ2-5; 10 bases are shared with TRBD2. The CDR3 has 15 amino acids. Germline CDR1 and CDR2: LGHNA and YNLKQL (reference sequence). CDR3 DNA, as far as it was read: TGTGCCAGCAGCCAAGATCTGGGGGGGCGGGAC. Its translation is CASSQDLGGRD. The CDR3 in its entirety is CASSQDLGGRDTQYF.

This clone has just a few counts. The gene symbols are mouse symbols. The read gets to within 4 residues of the CDR3 end, and the germline J gene fills in the rest. The chain joins TRBV1 to TRBJ2-3; unclear D gene. Germline CDR1 and CDR2: NSQYPW and LRSPGD (reference sequence). CDR3 length: 15 residues. V lost 3 bases, J lost 1 base, and 11 bases lay in between. The CDR3 bases that were read are TGCACCTGCAGTGCGGATCAGAGGGGTGCAGAA. This translates into CTCSADQRGAE. In full, the CDR3 reads CTCSADQRGAETLYF. Full variable domain (outside the CDR3, taken from reference TRBV1 and TRBJ2-3): VTLLEQNPRWRLVPRGQAVNLRCILKNSQYPWMSWYQQDLQKQLQWLFTLRSPGDKEVKSLPGADYLATRVTDTELRLQVANMSQGRTLYCTCSADQRGAETLYFGSGTRLTVL.

To note about this clone: Any gene name here is a mouse gene name. The read ends 4 residues before the CDR3 terminus; that terminus is restored from the germline J gene. The chain couples TRBV31 to TRBJ2-1, with 7 bases that match TRBD2. The V gene end was trimmed by 0 bases and the J gene end by 0 bases; junction bases not matched to a gene: 2. Germline CDR1 and CDR2: GKSSPN and SITVG. The CDR3 extends over 15 amino acids. CDR3 bases read: TGTGCCTGGAGTCTGGGGGGGTATAACTATGCT. This gives the protein CAWSLGGYNYA. The whole CDR3 protein reads CAWSLGGYNYAEQFF.

The table lists this clone with many counts. The gene names here belong to mouse. The read terminates 4 residues ahead of where the CDR3 ends, so the germline J gene completes it. This sequence joins TRBV5 and TRBJ2-7; 7 bases align to TRBD2. The CDR3 runs to 14 residues. V dropped 2 bases and J dropped 3; count of bases not matched to a gene: 4. Germline assignment: CDR1 LGHNA and CDR2 YNLKQL (reference sequence). The part of the CDR3 DNA that was read is TGTGCCAGCAGCCAACCTGGGGGAAACTAT. Translated, it gives CASSQPGGNY. The full CDR3 protein is CASSQPGGNYEQYF.

This clone was seen only a few times. Gene labels here are mouse ones. The read ends 4 residues shy of where the CDR3 ends; the end is completed using the germline J gene. The genes are TRBV13-2 and TRBJ2-7; 9 bases are shared with TRBD2. With V trimmed by 1 base and J by 3 bases, 2 bases remained unmatched. The CDR3 length is 14 residues. CDR1 and CDR2 (germline): NNHNN, SYGAGS (reference sequence). The CDR3 sequence is CASGDLWGGYEQYF. The covered CDR3 bases are TGTGCCAGCGGTGATCTCTGGGGGGGCTAT.

In this sample, this clone turned up many times. The gene names here belong to mouse. The CDR3 extends 4 residues past the end of the read, so its final part is completed from the germline J gene. V usage is TRBV13-1 and J usage is TRBJ2-2; possibly TRBD1 for D (6 bases). Trimming shortened V by 1 base and J by 0 bases, and 10 bases separated the two germline ends. Per the germline V gene, CDR1 is NSHNY and CDR2 is SYGAGN. The CDR3 has 16 amino acids. The CDR3 is CASSDPGQANTGQLYF. Partial CDR3 DNA: TGTGCCAGCAGTGATCCGGGACAAGCAAACACCGGG.

This clone was seen ten or more times. The gene names here belong to mouse. Coverage ceases 4 residues before the CDR3 finishes, and the germline J gene fills in the end. This chain connects TRBV13-1 to TRBJ2-1; maybe TRBD1 (5 bases). V dropped 2 bases and J dropped 0 bases, with 9 bases sitting between them. CDR3 length equals 15 residues. Germline lookup yields CDR1 NSHNY and CDR2 SYGAGN. Here the CDR3 reads CASSDVDSNYAEQFF. CDR3 DNA (partial): TGTGCCAGCAGTGACGTCGACAGTAACTATGCT.

There are many counts of this clone. Mouse names are used for the genes. The read terminates 4 residues before the CDR3 end, so the remaining end is supplied by the germline J gene. V is TRBV1 and J is TRBJ1-1; 10 nucleotides line up with TRBD1. The germline CDR1 and CDR2 sequences are NSQYPW and LRSPGD (reference sequence). The junction had 1 base not matched to a gene; V was cut back by 0 bases and J by 0 bases. The CDR3 length is 16 residues. The CDR3 here is CTCSADGQGANTEVFF. The sequenced part of the CDR3 DNA is TGCACCTGCAGTGCAGATGGACAGGGGGCAAACACA.

This clone was counted between two and nine times. All gene names here are mouse names. The CDR3 goes on 4 residues after the read ends, and that part is filled in from the germline J gene. The chain joins TRBV13-3 to TRBJ2-5; 10 bases map to TRBD2. Germline V gives CDR1 NNHDY, CDR2 SYVADS. The CDR3 runs to 15 residues. The ends lost 6 bases at V and 0 bases at J; junction bases unmatched: 4. CDR3 bases read: TGTGCCAGCACCAGACTGGGGGGTAACCAAGAC. Its protein product is CASTRLGGNQD. The CDR3 reads in full as CASTRLGGNQDTQYF.

The sample holds many counts of this clone. Mouse germline and gene names are used. From the germline J gene comes the end of the CDR3, since the read stops 4 residues before it. This chain joins TRBV19 and TRBJ2-2, with D possibly TRBD2 on 5 matching bases. This CDR3 comprises 15 residues. Trimming shortened V by 4 bases and J by 0 bases, and 10 bases separated the two germline ends. Looked up from germline, CDR1 is FNHDT and CDR2 is SITEND (reference sequence). The covered CDR3 bases are TGTGCCAGCAGTCTACTGGCTGCAAACACCGGG. Translated: CASSLLAANTG. The whole CDR3 sequence reads CASSLLAANTGQLYF.

In its sample, this clone was seen a few times. The gene symbols are mouse symbols. Read coverage stops 4 residues before the CDR3 terminus; the germline J gene supplies the remainder. J is TRBJ2-5 and V is TRBV16, with a tentative D call TRBD1 (6 bases). The CDR3 contains 14 residues. The germline V and J ends were trimmed by 1 base and 3 bases, with 8 bases remaining between them. Germline values: CDR1 SGHSA, CDR2 FRNQAP. The covered CDR3 bases are TGTGCAAGCAGCTTAGGGGGACAACAAGAC. It specifies CASSLGGQQD. The whole CDR3 reads CASSLGGQQDTQYF. The whole variable domain, remainder taken from reference TRBV16 and TRBJ2-5, is NAGVIQTPRHKVTGKGQEATLWCEPISGHSAVFWYRQTIVQGLEFLTYFRNQAPIDDSGMPKERFSAQMPNQSHSTLKIQSTQPQDSAVYLCASSLGGQQDTQYFGPGTRLLVL.

In its sample, this clone was seen a few times. Gene names follow the mouse nomenclature. The read ends 4 residues shy of where the CDR3 ends; the end is completed using the germline J gene. The rearrangement joins TRBV19 to TRBJ2-7, with TRBD2 matching over 11 bases. Germline V gene sequence: CDR1 FNHDT, CDR2 SITEND (reference sequence). This CDR3 has 16 amino acids. The CDR3 loop reads CASSNPPDWGGYEQYF. CDR3 bases read: TGTGCCAGCAGTAACCCCCCTGACTGGGGGGGATAT.

This clone appeared many times. Genes and germline are mouse. The missing CDR3 end, 4 residues past where the read stops, is filled in from the germline J gene. This rearrangement joins TRBV1 to TRBJ2-3; TRBD1 aligns across 8 bases. Losses at the gene ends were 4 bases for V and 3 bases for J; bases not matched to a gene: 3. The V gene's germline CDR1 is NSQYPW and CDR2 LRSPGD (reference sequence). The CDR3 length is 14 residues. The sequenced part of the CDR3 DNA is TGCACCTGCAGTGGGCAGGGGGCGGCAGAA. Translating it yields CTCSGQGAAE. The complete CDR3 reads CTCSGQGAAETLYF. The complete variable domain, with remaining parts taken from reference TRBV1 and TRBJ2-3, reads VTLLEQNPRWRLVPRGQAVNLRCILKNSQYPWMSWYQQDLQKQLQWLFTLRSPGDKEVKSLPGADYLATRVTDTELRLQVANMSQGRTLYCTCSGQGAAETLYFGSGTRLTVL.

There are many counts of this clone. These gene names are mouse names. The read falls 4 residues short of the CDR3 end, and the missing part is taken from the germline J gene. This sequence joins TRBV29 and TRBJ2-5, with 9 bases that match TRBD1. CDR3 length: 14 amino acids. The germline V gene has CDR1 MSHET and CDR2 SYDVDS. V lost 6 bases and J lost 2; bases outside the gene matches: 3. The CDR3 here is CASSRDRAQDTQYF. CDR3 bases read: TGTGCTAGCAGCCGGGACAGGGCCCAAGAC.

This clone was seen only a few times. Gene and germline names: mouse. The read ends 4 residues shy of where the CDR3 ends; the end is completed using the germline J gene. The J gene is TRBJ2-1, the V gene TRBV19; a weak D match, TRBD1 (5 bases). The CDR3 is 14 residues long. The V gene lost 2 bases and the J gene lost 0 bases, with 6 bases spanning the gap. From germline, CDR1 is FNHDT and CDR2 SITEND (reference sequence). This CDR3 reads CASSIQGNYAEQFF. CDR3 DNA, as far as it was read: TGTGCCAGCAGTATCCAGGGTAACTATGCT.

This clone was counted at least ten times. These gene names are mouse names. The read terminates 4 residues before the CDR3 end, so the remaining end is supplied by the germline J gene. The chain uses TRBV1 and TRBJ2-1; tentative D call: TRBD2 (6 bases). Deletions cut 0 bases from V and 4 bases from J, with 7 bases between. Per germline, CDR1 NSQYPW and CDR2 LRSPGD (reference sequence). This CDR3 has 14 amino acids. The CDR3 DNA, read in part, is TGCACCTGCAGTGCAGACTGGGGATATGCT. Its protein is CTCSADWGYA. The CDR3, in full, reads CTCSADWGYAEQFF.

In its sample, this clone was seen a few times. Any gene name here is a mouse gene name. The read falls 4 residues short of the CDR3 end, and the missing part is taken from the germline J gene. The chain uses TRBV5 and TRBJ2-3, with TRBD1 identical over 8 bases. Germline lookup yields CDR1 LGHNA and CDR2 YNLKQL (reference sequence). V trimming: 2 bases; J trimming: 3 bases; junction bases outside the gene matches: 1. The CDR3 runs 14 residues. The CDR3 DNA, read in part, is TGTGCCAGCAGCCAACAGGGGGCGGCAGAA. Protein: CASSQQGAAE. The CDR3 as a whole reads CASSQQGAAETLYF.

This clone was counted a few times. Mouse names are used for the genes. Read data end 4 residues before the CDR3 end; the end is taken from the germline J gene. V is TRBV19 and J is TRBJ2-1; 9 nucleotides match TRBD1. CDR3 length: 14 residues. V shed 2 bases and J 3 bases; nucleotides not matched to a gene: 0. Per germline, CDR1 FNHDT and CDR2 SITEND (reference sequence). The CDR3 spells CASSMTGGYAEQFF. The covered CDR3 bases are TGTGCCAGCAGTATGACAGGGGGCTATGCT.

Note on this clone: Gene names and germline match the mouse. The read falls 4 residues short of the CDR3 end, and the missing part is taken from the germline J gene. The rearrangement links TRBV13-1 to TRBJ1-1, with TRBD1 matching over 10 bases. CDR3 length: 17 amino acids. Germline values: CDR1 NSHNY, CDR2 SYGAGN. With V trimmed by 0 bases and J by 2 bases, 7 bases remained unmatched. Here the CDR3 reads CASSDARDRGGNTEVFF. The sequenced CDR3 bases are TGTGCCAGCAGTGATGCACGGGACAGGGGAGGTAACACA.